This entry concerns a single T cell receptor (beta chain). The antigen it binds to is not known. Base-call qualities are not available, and no considerably larger clone is one nucleotide away. Systemically healthy Caucasian individuals from Russia, some 36 in total and aged about 6 to 95 years, were included as donors. Around 10 milliliters of peripheral blood were collected from each donor into EDTA-treated Vacutainer tubes. Ficoll-Paque density-gradient centrifugation was used to isolate PBMCs, with at least 6 million per sample. Trizol reagent was used to extract total RNA from PBMCs, with at least 5 micrograms per sample. For every donor, an aliquot of PBMCs went through flow cytometry to measure the percentages of naive CD45RAhigh/CD27high T cells. The method was 5' RACE. Instrument on record: Illumina HiSeq 2500. A second roughly 6 to 11 cycle PCR used a sample-barcoded 5' primer and a J-beta primer mix. Each TCR beta cDNA molecule received a unique molecular identifier from a template-switch 5' adaptor carrying 12 random nucleotides. At least 2.5 million CDR3-containing paired-end reads were obtained from each sample. First-strand cDNA was synthesized from all RNA with the Mint cDNA synthesis kit, primed by a TRBC-specific oligonucleotide. Following uracil-DNA glycosylase treatment, a first 18-cycle PCR with universal primers M1SS and BC2_uni_R was performed on all cDNA. In the authors' own workflow: For normalization, 1 million high-quality reads were randomly selected from each sample, with every read carrying a distinct molecular identifier. Instead of being binned into consensus sequences, reads with shared molecular identifiers were discarded. CDR3 identification, clonotype clustering and error correction used MiTCR with a Q25 quality threshold and the strictest error-elimination algorithm. A nonparametric unseen species model using Euler transformation provided a lower-bound estimate of total TCR beta diversity. The raw public reads went through TCRdb reprocessing: fastp at Q25, MiXCR clone calling, in-frame beta chains kept. One record per CDR3 amino acid sequence lists the most common genes and DNA. In this record, the V and J calls reflect TCRdb's handling and not the investigators' own analysis. This sample comprises roughly 1,300,000 distinct CDR3 sequences, around 59% of them detected only once. Of the sample, over 5.5% falls within the top ten clones.

The data were taken from a study of blood T cells in healthy people across ages (dated by TCRdb to between 2014 and 2017). Context from the whole study: Template switching captured roughly one uniquely barcoded TCR beta cDNA molecule per two T cells in model experiments. Age-related changes in TCR beta repertoire diversity were measured in the study by deep sequencing normalized with unique cDNA molecular identifiers. The donors were divided into four age groups: young (average roughly 17 years), middle-aged (approximately 39), aged (about 62) and long-lived (about 79). Donors of different ages were randomly distributed across sequencing lanes to avoid experimental bias. Using the same blood draw, the study looked at two additional independent replicas of 1 million unique cDNA reads for two donors, one aged 18 to 30 and the other aged 80 or older. The investigation overall reported the following: Compared with the aged group, more naive CD4+ T cells, fewer expanded clones and increased TCR diversity were shown by the long-lived group, suggesting age selection. Because donor CMV infection status was unknown, age-related changes in expanded clonotypes were potentially confounded. The percentage of naive T cells measured by flow cytometry correlated strongly with observed TCR beta diversity. Observed TCR beta diversity per million T cells fell roughly linearly with age, and a significant reduction was already apparent by age around 44. Estimates of total diversity based on one million sequenced T cells were considered lower bounds and underestimates. Bulk unsorted PBMC profiling prevented conclusive comparison of naive and antigen-experienced compartments.

V is shortened by 2 bases, J by 4 bases, and the region joining them spans 10 bases. The CDR3 runs 14 amino acids, cysteine and phenylalanine included. Only the CDR3 portion is preserved as DNA: 42 bases, with reading frame beginning at the first base. The germline V gene provides CDR1 SGHTA and CDR2 FQGNSA. The sequence links TRBV7-2 to TRBJ2-3; 6 matching bases give a weak D call of TRBD1. The specimen was blood. The clonotype was recovered from a man aged 18 to 29 in good health. Here is the DNA: TGTGCCAGCAGCTTATATGCAGGGGCAGATACGCAGTATTTT. It translates to CASSLYAGADTQYF.